This entry features one T cell receptor (beta chain) sequence. Its antigen is unidentified. RNA transcripts yielded amplified TCR beta CDR3 regions. First-round RT-PCR of the TCR CDR3 relied on the HTBI primer set. From the multiplex PCR reads, TCRdb called clonotypes with MiXCR, one entry per CDR3 protein. The repertoire holds 200,000 to 250,000 distinct CDR3 sequences, with roughly 17% as singletons. The sample is drawn from a study of T cells in Graves' hyperthyroidism and ophthalmopathy. General study findings and limits: Separation of ophthalmopathy from stable hyperthyroidism was achieved by a 13 V-J model. Among thyroid clonotypes expanded above 0.001, most also appeared in blood.

The CDR3 length is 18 residues. The V and J ends lost 2 bases and 0 bases respectively, with 14 bases between them. CDR1 and CDR2 (germline): MNHEY, SVGAGI. The sequence came from a woman aged 18-35 years with Graves' ophthalmopathy. The V gene is TRBV6-5, the J gene TRBJ2-6; perhaps D is TRBD1 or TRBD2 (5 bases each). Sample: blood. The CDR3 DNA follows: TGTGCCAGCAGTTACACCGGGACGGTTTTCTCTGGGGCCAACGTCCTGACTTTC. Protein: CASSYTGTVFSGANVLTF.